These 8 T cell receptor beta chains were sequenced from one sample in a study of spatial heterogeneity in lung cancer. TCRdb re-called the 5' RACE reads with MiXCR, one entry per CDR3 protein. The sample contains about 15,000 distinct CDR3 sequences, roughly 6% of which appear only once. Time point reported: sample taken at primary tumor resection. The study, taken as a whole, reports: Expanded intratumoral alpha and beta TCR counts tracked tumor mutation counts.

Their recognized antigens are unknown. Sequenced material: lung tumor tissue, taken at surgery. Receptors originate from a male donor with early-stage non-small cell lung cancer.

This clonotype was observed at least ten times. For a library built for alpha chains, this beta chain is a stray read; little rests on its size. The chain uses TRBV6-5 and TRBJ1-4; 9 positions agree with TRBD1. The CDR3 spans 16 residues. Germline V gene lookup returns CDR1 MNHEY and CDR2 SVGAGI. The junction had 8 bases not matched to a gene; V was cut back by 0 bases and J by 9 bases. As DNA, the CDR3 is TGTGCCAGCAGTTACTCGTACAGCGGGACAGGGAAAAAACTGTTTTTT. Translated, it gives CASSYSYSGTGKKLFF.

This clonotype turned up a few times. This beta chain is a stray sequence in a library constructed for alpha chains; its clone size is not meaningful. This chain joins TRBV6-5 and TRBJ1-6; no reliable D call. In germline, CDR1 is MNHEY, CDR2 SVGAGI. V was pared by 0 bases and J by 10 bases, with 10 bases between. The CDR3 consists of 14 residues. This CDR3 reads CASSYSGPTSPLHF. CDR3 in DNA: TGTGCCAGCAGTTACTCCGGACCTACCTCACCCCTCCACTTT.

This clonotype came up many times. This beta chain appears as a stray read in a library generated for alpha chains; its size is not informative. V and J are TRBV28 and TRBJ1-6; D is ambiguous. This CDR3 contains 16 residues. The germline V gene has CDR1 MDHEN and CDR2 SYDVKM. V lost 6 bases to trimming and J lost 5 bases, with 17 bases between them. The CDR3 coding sequence is TGTGCCAGCAGGGGCAAGGGCACGAGAAATAATTCACCCCTCCACTTT. Protein: CASRGKGTRNNSPLHF.

This clonotype was counted ten times or more. This beta chain was picked up by a library intended for alpha chains and is off target, so its count carries little meaning. This chain joins TRBV4-2 and TRBJ2-2; D is unresolved. The V gene's germline CDR1 is LGHNA and CDR2 YNFKEQ. This CDR3 contains 13 residues. Trimming pared 4 bases from V and 6 bases from J, leaving 9 bases between. The CDR3 spells CASSRESPGELFF. As DNA, the CDR3 is TGTGCCAGCAGCCGAGAGTCCCCCGGGGAGCTGTTTTTT.

There are many counts of this clonotype. Little can be read into the size of this beta chain, an off-target read in a library designed for alpha chains. The chain uses TRBV18 and TRBJ2-1; D tentatively reads TRBD1 or TRBD2 (6 bases each). The CDR3 contains 14 residues. The germline gives CDR1 KGHSH, CDR2 LQKENI. Trimming pared 3 bases from V and 9 bases from J, leaving 15 bases between. The CDR3 DNA is TGTGCCAGCTCACCTCACGGGGGCCGTAGTGAGCAGTTCTTC. This sequence encodes CASSPHGGRSEQFF.

This clonotype came up many times. The size of this beta chain means little, since it is a stray read in a library made for alpha chains. The chain recombines TRBV20-1 with TRBJ2-1, with TRBD1 matching 11 bases. The trim removed 4 bases at V and 9 bases at J, leaving 8 bases unmatched. CDR3 length: 14 amino acids. Germline V CDR1 and CDR2: DFQATT, SNEGSKA (reference sequence). The CDR3 spells CSAIWTGGAFEQFF. In nucleotides, the CDR3 is TGCAGTGCTATTTGGACAGGGGGCGCCTTTGAGCAGTTCTTC.

Notes on this clonotype: In a library made to pick up alpha chains, this beta chain is a stray read with a size that means little. This chain uses TRBV3-1 with TRBJ2-3; D is possibly TRBD1 or TRBD2 (5 bases each). This CDR3 comprises 12 residues. The V gene's germline CDR1 is LGHDT and CDR2 YNNKEL (reference sequence). V lost 8 bases and J 3 bases, leaving 9 bases between the germline ends. The CDR3 here is CASRGQTDTQYF. The CDR3 bases are TGTGCCAGCCGGGGCCAAACAGATACGCAGTATTTT.

This clonotype was observed many times. The size of this beta chain means little, since it is a stray read in a library made for alpha chains. The CDR3 sequence: CASSPVPRRTSGINEQFF. The CDR3, as DNA: TGTGCCAGCTCACCGGTTCCTCGAAGAACTAGCGGGATAAATGAGCAGTTCTTC. The chain employs TRBV18 and TRBJ2-1, with TRBD2 matching 10 bases. The CDR3 has 18 amino acids. CDR1 and CDR2 (germline): KGHSH, LQKENI. The J segment lost 7 bases and the V segment lost 3 bases, leaving 15 bases of the junction unmatched.